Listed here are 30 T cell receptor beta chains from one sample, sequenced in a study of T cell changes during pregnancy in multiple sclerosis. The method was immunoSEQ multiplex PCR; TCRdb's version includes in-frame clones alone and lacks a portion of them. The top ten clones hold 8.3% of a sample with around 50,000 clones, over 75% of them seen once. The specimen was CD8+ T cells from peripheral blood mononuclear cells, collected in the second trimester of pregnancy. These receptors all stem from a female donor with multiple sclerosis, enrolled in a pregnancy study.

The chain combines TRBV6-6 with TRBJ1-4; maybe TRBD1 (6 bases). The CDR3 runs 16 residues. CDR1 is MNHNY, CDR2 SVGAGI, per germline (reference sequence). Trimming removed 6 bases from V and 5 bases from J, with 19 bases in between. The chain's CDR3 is CASSWDSDRPNEKLFF. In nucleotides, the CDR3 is TGTGCCAGCAGCTGGGATTCCGACAGGCCGAATGAAAAACTGTTTTTT.

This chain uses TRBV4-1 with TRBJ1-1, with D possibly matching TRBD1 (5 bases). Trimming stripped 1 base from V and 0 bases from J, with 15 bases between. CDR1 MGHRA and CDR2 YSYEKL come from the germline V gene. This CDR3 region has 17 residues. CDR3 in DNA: TGCGCCAGCAGCCAAGGGTCGGGACTTCTCATGAACACTGAAGCTTTCTTT. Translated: CASSQGSGLLMNTEAFF.

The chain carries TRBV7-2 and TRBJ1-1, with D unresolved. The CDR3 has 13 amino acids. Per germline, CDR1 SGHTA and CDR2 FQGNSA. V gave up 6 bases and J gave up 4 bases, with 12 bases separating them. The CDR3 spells CASRTIEGTEAFF. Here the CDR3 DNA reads TGTGCCAGCAGGACTATAGAGGGCACTGAAGCTTTCTTT.

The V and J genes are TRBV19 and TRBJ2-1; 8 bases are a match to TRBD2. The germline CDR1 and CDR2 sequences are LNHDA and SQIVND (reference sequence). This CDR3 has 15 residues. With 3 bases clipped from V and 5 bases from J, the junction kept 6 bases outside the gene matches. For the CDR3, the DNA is TGTGCCAGTAGTATTCGGGCGGGGGGACACAATGAGCAGTTCTTC. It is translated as CASSIRAGGHNEQFF.

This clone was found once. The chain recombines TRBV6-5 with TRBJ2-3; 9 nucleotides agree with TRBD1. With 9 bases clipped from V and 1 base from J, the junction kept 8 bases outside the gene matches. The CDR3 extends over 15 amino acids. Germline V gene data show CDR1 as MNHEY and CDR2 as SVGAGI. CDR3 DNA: TGTGCCAGTTCACAGGGGGCGCGGGGCACAGATACGCAGTATTTT. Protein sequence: CASSQGARGTDTQYF.

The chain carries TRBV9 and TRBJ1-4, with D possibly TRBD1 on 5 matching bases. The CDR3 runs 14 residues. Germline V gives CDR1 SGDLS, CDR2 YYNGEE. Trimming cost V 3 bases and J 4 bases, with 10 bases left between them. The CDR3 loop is CASSGPTDNEKLFF. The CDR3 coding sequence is TGTGCCAGCAGCGGACCGACAGATAATGAAAAACTGTTTTTT.

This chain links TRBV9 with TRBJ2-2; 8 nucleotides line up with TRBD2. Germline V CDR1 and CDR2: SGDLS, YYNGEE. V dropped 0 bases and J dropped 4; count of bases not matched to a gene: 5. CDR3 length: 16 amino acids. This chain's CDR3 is CASSVGGSGITGELFF. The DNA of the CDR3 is TGTGCCAGCAGCGTAGGGGGTAGCGGGATCACCGGGGAGCTGTTTTTT.

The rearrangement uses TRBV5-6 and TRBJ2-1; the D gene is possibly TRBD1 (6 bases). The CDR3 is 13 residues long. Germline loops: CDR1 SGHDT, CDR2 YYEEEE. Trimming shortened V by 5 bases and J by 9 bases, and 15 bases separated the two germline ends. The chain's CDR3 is CASRIRQESEQFF. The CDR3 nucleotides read TGTGCCAGCAGGATACGACAGGAAAGTGAGCAGTTCTTC.

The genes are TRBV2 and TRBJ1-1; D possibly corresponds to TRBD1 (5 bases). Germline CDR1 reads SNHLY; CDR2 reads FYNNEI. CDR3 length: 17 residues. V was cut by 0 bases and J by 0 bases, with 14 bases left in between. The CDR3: CASSEAVPGLMNTEAFF. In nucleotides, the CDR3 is TGTGCCAGCAGTGAAGCGGTTCCGGGACTCATGAACACTGAAGCTTTCTTT.

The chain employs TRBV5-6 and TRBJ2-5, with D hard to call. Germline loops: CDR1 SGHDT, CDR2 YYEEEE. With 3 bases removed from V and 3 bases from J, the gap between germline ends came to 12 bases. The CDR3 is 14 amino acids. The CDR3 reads CASSSVPEEETQYF. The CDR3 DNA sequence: TGTGCCAGCAGCTCGGTCCCTGAAGAAGAGACCCAGTACTTC.

The CDR3 is CASKLGSQPQHF. The CDR3, as DNA: TGTGCCAGCAAGCTGGGGAGTCAGCCCCAGCATTTT. J is TRBJ1-5 and V is TRBV7-9, with D unclear. There are 12 residues in the CDR3. The V gene lost 7 bases and the J gene lost 6 bases, with 10 bases spanning the gap. Per the germline V gene, CDR1 is SEHNR and CDR2 is FQNEAQ (reference sequence).

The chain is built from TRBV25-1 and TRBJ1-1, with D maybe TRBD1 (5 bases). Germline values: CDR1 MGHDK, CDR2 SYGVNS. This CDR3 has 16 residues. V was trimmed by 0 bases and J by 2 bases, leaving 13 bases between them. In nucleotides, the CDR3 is TGTGCCAGCAGTGAATACAGGGATTCTCTCAACACTGAAGCTTTCTTT. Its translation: CASSEYRDSLNTEAFF.

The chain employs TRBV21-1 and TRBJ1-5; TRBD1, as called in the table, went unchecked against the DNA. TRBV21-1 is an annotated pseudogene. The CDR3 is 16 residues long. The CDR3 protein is CASSKGGYRGHQPQHF. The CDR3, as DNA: TGTGCCAGCAGCAAGGGGGGGTACAGGGGGCATCAGCCCCAGCATTTT.

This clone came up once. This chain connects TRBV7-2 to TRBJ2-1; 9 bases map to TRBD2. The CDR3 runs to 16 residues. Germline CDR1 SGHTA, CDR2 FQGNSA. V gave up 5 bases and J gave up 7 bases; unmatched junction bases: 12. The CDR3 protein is CASSPAGGPPWNEQFF. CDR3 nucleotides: TGTGCCAGCAGCCCAGCGGGGGGCCCCCCCTGGAATGAGCAGTTCTTC.

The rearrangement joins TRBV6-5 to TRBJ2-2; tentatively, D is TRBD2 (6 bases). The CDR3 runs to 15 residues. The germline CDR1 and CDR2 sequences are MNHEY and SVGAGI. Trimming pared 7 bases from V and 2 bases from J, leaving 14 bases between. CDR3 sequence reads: CASKPGGFNTGELFF. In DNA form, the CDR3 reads TGTGCCAGCAAGCCTGGGGGGTTTAACACCGGGGAGCTGTTTTTT.

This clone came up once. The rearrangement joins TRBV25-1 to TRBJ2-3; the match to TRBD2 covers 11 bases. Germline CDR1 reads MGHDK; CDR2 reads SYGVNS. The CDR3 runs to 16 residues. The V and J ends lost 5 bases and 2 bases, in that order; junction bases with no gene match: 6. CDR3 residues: CASSSTSGGLTDTQYF. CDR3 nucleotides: TGTGCCAGCAGTTCAACTAGCGGGGGCCTCACAGATACGCAGTATTTT. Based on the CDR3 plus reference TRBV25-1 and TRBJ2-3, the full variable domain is EADIYQTPRYLVIGTGKKITLECSQTMGHDKMYWYQQDPGMELHLIHYSYGVNSTEKGDLSSESTVSRIRTEHFPLTLESARPSHTSQYLCASSSTSGGLTDTQYFGPGTRLTVL.

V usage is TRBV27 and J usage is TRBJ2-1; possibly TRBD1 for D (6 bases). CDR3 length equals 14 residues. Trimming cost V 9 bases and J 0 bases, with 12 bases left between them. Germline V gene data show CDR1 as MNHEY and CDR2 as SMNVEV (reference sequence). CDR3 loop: CASAGDNSYNEQFF. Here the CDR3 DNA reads TGTGCCAGTGCTGGGGACAACTCCTACAATGAGCAGTTCTTC.

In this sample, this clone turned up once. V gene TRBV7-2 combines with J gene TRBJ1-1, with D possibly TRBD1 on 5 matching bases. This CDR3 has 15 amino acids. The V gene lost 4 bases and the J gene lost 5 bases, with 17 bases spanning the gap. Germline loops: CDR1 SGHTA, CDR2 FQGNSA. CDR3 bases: TGTGCCAGCAGCTCACAACCGGGGGTGGGTACTGAAGCTTTCTTT. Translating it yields CASSSQPGVGTEAFF.

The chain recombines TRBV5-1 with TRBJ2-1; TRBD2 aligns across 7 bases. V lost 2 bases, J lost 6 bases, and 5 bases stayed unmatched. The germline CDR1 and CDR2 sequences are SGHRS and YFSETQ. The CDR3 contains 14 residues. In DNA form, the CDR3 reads TGCGCCAGCAGCTTTGAACTAGCGATCAATGAGCAGTTCTTC. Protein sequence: CASSFELAINEQFF. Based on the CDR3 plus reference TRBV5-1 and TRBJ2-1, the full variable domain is KAGVTQTPRYLIKTRGQQVTLSCSPISGHRSVSWYQQTPGQGLQFLFEYFSETQRNKGNFPGRFSGRQFSNSRSEMNVSTLELGDSALYLCASSFELAINEQFFGPGTRLTVL.

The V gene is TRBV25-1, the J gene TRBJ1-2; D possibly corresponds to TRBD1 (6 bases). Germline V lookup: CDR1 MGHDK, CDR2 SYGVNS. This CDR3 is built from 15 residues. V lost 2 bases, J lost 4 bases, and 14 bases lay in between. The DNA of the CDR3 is TGTGCCAGCAGTGAAGCAGGGGTAGGCGGCTATGGCTACACCTTC. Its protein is CASSEAGVGGYGYTF.

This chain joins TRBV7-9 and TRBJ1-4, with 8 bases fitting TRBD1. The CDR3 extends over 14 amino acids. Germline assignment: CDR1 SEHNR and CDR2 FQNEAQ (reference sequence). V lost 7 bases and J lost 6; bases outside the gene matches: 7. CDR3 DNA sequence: TGTGCCAGCAACCCCGACAGGGGAGATGAAAAACTGTTTTTT. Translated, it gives CASNPDRGDEKLFF. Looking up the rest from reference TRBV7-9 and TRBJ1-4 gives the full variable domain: DTGVSQNPRHKITKRGQNVTFRCDPISEHNRLYWYRQTLGQGPEFLTYFQNEAQLEKSRLLSDRFSAERPKGSFSTLEIQRTEQGDSAMYLCASNPDRGDEKLFFGSGTQLSVL.

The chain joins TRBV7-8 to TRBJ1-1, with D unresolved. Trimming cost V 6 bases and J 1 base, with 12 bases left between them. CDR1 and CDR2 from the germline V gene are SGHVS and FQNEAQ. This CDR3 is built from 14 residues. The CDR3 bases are TGTGCCAGCAGGTCCGGAGGGTGGAACACTGAAGCTTTCTTT. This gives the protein CASRSGGWNTEAFF. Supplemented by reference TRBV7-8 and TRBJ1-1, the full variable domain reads GAGVSQSPRYKVAKRGQDVALRCDPISGHVSLFWYQQALGQGPEFLTYFQNEAQLDKSGLPSDRFFAERPEGSVSTLKIQRTQQEDSAVYLCASRSGGWNTEAFFGQGTRLTVV.

Written as DNA, the CDR3 is TGTGCCAGCAGTCTTCAGGGGGCGCTGGATGAGCAGTTCTTC. Residues: CASSLQGALDEQFF. This rearrangement joins TRBV27 to TRBJ2-1; 8 bases match TRBD1. Germline CDR1 MNHEY, CDR2 SMNVEV (reference sequence). CDR3 length: 14 residues. Trimming cost V 5 bases and J 8 bases; bases outside gene matches: 8.

The CDR3, as DNA: TGCAGTGCTTGGGACAATGGCTACACCTTC. Translated, it gives CSAWDNGYTF. V and J are TRBV20-1 and TRBJ1-2, with a tentative D call TRBD1 (6 bases). Trimming shortened V by 5 bases and J by 6 bases, and 7 bases separated the two germline ends. Looked up from germline, CDR1 is DFQATT and CDR2 is SNEGSKA (reference sequence). The CDR3 covers 10 residues.

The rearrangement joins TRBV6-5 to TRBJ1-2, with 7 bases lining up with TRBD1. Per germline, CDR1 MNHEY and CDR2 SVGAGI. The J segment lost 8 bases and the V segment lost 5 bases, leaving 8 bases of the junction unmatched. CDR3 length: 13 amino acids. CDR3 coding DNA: TGTGCCAGCAGTCTCCTCGGGACAGAGGGCTACACCTTC. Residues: CASSLLGTEGYTF.

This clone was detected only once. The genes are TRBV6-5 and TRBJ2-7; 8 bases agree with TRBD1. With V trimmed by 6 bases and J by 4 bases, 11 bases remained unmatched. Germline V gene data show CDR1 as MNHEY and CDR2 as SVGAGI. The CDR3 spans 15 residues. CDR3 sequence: CASRPRTGMIYEQYF. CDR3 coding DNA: TGTGCCAGCAGACCCAGGACAGGGATGATATACGAGCAGTACTTC.

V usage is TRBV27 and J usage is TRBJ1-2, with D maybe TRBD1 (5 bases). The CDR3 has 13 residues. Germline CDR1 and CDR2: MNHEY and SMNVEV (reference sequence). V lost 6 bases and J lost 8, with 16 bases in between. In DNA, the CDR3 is TGTGCCAGCAGCAATCAGGGTTTCGGAGGCTACACCTTC. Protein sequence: CASSNQGFGGYTF.

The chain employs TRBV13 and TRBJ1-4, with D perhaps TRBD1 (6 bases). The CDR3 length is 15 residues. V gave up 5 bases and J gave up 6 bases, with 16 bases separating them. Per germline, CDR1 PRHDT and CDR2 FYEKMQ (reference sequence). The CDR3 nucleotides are TGTGCCAGCAGCCCAGGCCGGACAGTATATGAAAAACTGTTTTTT. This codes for CASSPGRTVYEKLFF.

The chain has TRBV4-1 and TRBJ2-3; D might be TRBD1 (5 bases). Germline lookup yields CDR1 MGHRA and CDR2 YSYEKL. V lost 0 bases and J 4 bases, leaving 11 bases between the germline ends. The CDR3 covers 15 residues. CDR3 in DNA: TGCGCCAGCAGCCAAGAACCAGGGTTGGCAGATACGCAGTATTTT. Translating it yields CASSQEPGLADTQYF.

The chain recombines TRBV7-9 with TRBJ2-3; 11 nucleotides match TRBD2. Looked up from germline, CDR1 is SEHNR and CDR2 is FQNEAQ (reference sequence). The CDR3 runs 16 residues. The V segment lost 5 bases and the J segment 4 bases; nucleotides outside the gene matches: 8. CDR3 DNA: TGTGCCAGCAGCCCGATTAGCGGGGGGGCCGCAGATACGCAGTATTTT. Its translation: CASSPISGGAADTQYF.